This T cell receptor (beta chain) is from a study of TIL therapy for anti-PD-1-resistant metastatic lung cancer. The wider study: Patients had a median age of 54 years (range roughly 35-85).

The libraries were made with immunoSEQ v3. Profiled with immunoSEQ multiplex PCR; TCRdb holds only in-frame clones, not every one. The data show approximately 23,000 clones, about 63% seen once. The CDR3 has 14 amino acids. In germline, CDR1 is ENHRY, CDR2 SYGVKD. V gave up 7 bases and J gave up 1 base, with 13 bases separating them. Time point noted: pre-treatment sample, taken before nivolumab and TIL therapy. Most excised metastases sampled were pleural nodules or supraclavicular lymph nodes. Points from the study as a whole: The cohort had more treatment-naive, never-smoker and oncogene-addicted patients than typical.

This clone was observed a handful of times. What it binds is not known. This chain links TRBV10-3 with TRBJ1-2; a weak D match, TRBD1 (6 bases). Specimen: tumor tissue, collected at baseline. The sequence was obtained from a woman aged 30 to 85 with non-small cell lung cancer. As DNA, the CDR3 is TGTGCCATCAAAGGACAGTCCCTTAACTATGGCTACACCTTC. Its protein is CAIKGQSLNYGYTF.